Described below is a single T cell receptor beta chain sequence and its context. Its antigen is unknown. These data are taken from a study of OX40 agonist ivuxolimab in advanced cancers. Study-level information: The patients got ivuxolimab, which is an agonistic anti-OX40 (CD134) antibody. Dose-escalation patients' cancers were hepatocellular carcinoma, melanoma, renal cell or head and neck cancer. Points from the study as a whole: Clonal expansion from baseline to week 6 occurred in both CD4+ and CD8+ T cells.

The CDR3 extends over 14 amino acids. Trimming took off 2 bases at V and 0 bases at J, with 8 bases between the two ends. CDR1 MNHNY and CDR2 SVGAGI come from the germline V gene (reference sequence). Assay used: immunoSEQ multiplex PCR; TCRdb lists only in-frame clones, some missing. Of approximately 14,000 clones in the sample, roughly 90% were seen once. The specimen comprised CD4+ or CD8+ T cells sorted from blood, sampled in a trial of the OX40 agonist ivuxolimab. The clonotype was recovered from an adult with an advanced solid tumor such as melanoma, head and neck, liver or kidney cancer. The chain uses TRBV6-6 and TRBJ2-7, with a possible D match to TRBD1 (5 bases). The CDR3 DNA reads TGTGCCAGCAGTTACACAACAGGCTCCTACGAGCAGTACTTC. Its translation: CASSYTTGSYEQYF.